One and the same sample provided the 21 T cell receptor beta chains below, sequenced in a study of preoperative IRX-2 immunotherapy in early breast cancer. The treatment denotes: preoperative locoregional IRX-2 cytokine immunotherapy. Generated by immunoSEQ multiplex PCR, the TCRdb table keeps only in-frame clones and is missing some. The sample includes 25,000 to 30,000 clones, 82% seen only once; the top ten take 3% to 3.5%. The sample was taken from a patient treated with IRX-2 immunotherapy. All receptors come from a human donor with breast cancer.

V and J are TRBV11-3 and TRBJ1-6; a possible D gene is TRBD1 (6 bases). CDR3 length: 15 residues. V was trimmed by 6 bases and J by 10 bases, leaving 19 bases between them. Per the germline V gene, CDR1 is SGHNT and CDR2 is YENEEA. The CDR3 region has the DNA TGTGCCAGCAGAATCAGTCCATCAGGGGAATCACCCCTCCACTTT. Encoded protein: CASRISPSGESPLHF.

The rearrangement links TRBV6-8 to TRBJ1-5, with TRBD1 as a possible D gene (5 bases). Germline CDR1 and CDR2: MNHGY and SAAAGT. The CDR3 length is 14 residues. V was shortened by 7 bases and J by 4 bases, with 14 bases between the two germline ends. The CDR3 coding sequence is TGTGCCAGCATGGCAGGGTTATCAAATCAGCCCCAGCATTTT. This codes for CASMAGLSNQPQHF.

The rearrangement links TRBV28 to TRBJ2-2, with 14 bases fitting TRBD2. From germline, CDR1 is MDHEN and CDR2 SYDVKM. This CDR3 comprises 18 residues. The V and J ends lost 7 bases and 5 bases, in that order; junction bases with no gene match: 12. The CDR3 spells CASNLVGLAGEGTGELFF. As DNA, the CDR3 is TGTGCCAGCAACCTCGTGGGACTAGCGGGAGAAGGTACCGGGGAGCTGTTTTTT.

This sequence joins TRBV6-8 and TRBJ1-5, with 8 bases fitting TRBD1. V trimming: 6 bases; J trimming: 4 bases; junction bases outside the gene matches: 5. Germline V gives CDR1 MNHGY, CDR2 SAAAGT. The CDR3 loop spans 14 amino acids. In nucleotides, the CDR3 is TGTGCCAGCAGCATCCGGACAGGGAATCAGCCCCAGCATTTT. This sequence encodes CASSIRTGNQPQHF.

The chain couples TRBV28 to TRBJ2-1, with no clear D. CDR3 length: 14 residues. Trimming took off 2 bases at V and 6 bases at J, with 11 bases between the two ends. Germline-derived CDR1 and CDR2 are MDHEN and SYDVKM. The CDR3 here is CASSLDPQSNEQFF. The CDR3 bases are TGTGCCAGCAGTTTAGATCCTCAGAGCAATGAGCAGTTCTTC.

This chain uses TRBV6-8 with TRBJ2-3; 9 bases are shared with TRBD2. CDR1 and CDR2 from the germline V gene are MNHGY and SAAAGT. This CDR3 has 17 amino acids. V lost 0 bases, J lost 5 bases, and 9 bases stayed unmatched. The CDR3: CASSYSRLAGYGDTQYF. In nucleotides, the CDR3 is TGTGCCAGCAGTTACTCGAGGCTAGCGGGATATGGAGATACGCAGTATTTT.

The V gene is TRBV5-1, the J gene TRBJ1-3; D uncertain. Germline V gene data show CDR1 as SGHRS and CDR2 as YFSETQ. There are 15 residues in the CDR3. The V gene lost 0 bases and the J gene lost 0 bases, with 7 bases spanning the gap. The CDR3 protein is CASSLVTSSGNTIYF. The CDR3 DNA reads TGCGCCAGCAGCTTGGTTACGAGCTCTGGAAACACCATATATTTT.

In its sample, this clone was seen a few times. This chain connects TRBV11-3 to TRBJ2-2, with D unresolved. Germline lookup yields CDR1 SGHNT and CDR2 YENEEA. V gave up 5 bases and J gave up 1 base, with 8 bases separating them. The length of the CDR3 is 14 residues. The CDR3 DNA follows: TGTGCCAGCAGCCCTGGAAAGAACACCGGGGAGCTGTTTTTT. Translating gives CASSPGKNTGELFF.

This clone was seen once. V and J are TRBV18 and TRBJ2-1; 8 bases agree with TRBD2. Germline CDR1 is KGHSH and CDR2 is LQKENI. This CDR3 is 15 amino acids long. The V segment lost 4 bases and the J segment 2 bases; nucleotides outside the gene matches: 4. This chain's CDR3 is CASSRAGGPYNEQFF. In nucleotides, the CDR3 is TGTGCCAGCTCACGGGCGGGAGGCCCCTACAATGAGCAGTTCTTC.

This clone was seen more than once but under ten times. The chain links TRBV11-3 to TRBJ2-7, with D possibly matching TRBD2 (6 bases). CDR3 length equals 16 residues. V was pared by 5 bases and J by 2 bases, with 19 bases between. Germline V gene data show CDR1 as SGHNT and CDR2 as YENEEA. This chain's CDR3 is CASSLRGGGITYEQYF. CDR3 nucleotides: TGTGCCAGCAGCCTCAGAGGTGGCGGGATAACCTACGAGCAGTACTTC.

The sample holds a few counts of this clone. V is TRBV19 and J is TRBJ2-1; TRBD1 aligns across 10 bases. With 5 bases clipped from V and 5 bases from J, the junction kept 6 bases outside the gene matches. The CDR3 is 15 residues long. Germline V gene sequence: CDR1 LNHDA, CDR2 SQIVND (reference sequence). CDR3 in amino acids: CASSGDRGINNEQFF. DNA of the CDR3: TGTGCCAGTAGTGGGGACAGGGGCATTAACAATGAGCAGTTCTTC.

This clone appeared a single time. This chain uses TRBV5-1 with TRBJ2-3; D is ambiguous. V lost 4 bases and J 2 bases, leaving 23 bases between the germline ends. The CDR3 covers 18 residues. Germline loops: CDR1 SGHRS, CDR2 YFSETQ. The CDR3 sequence is CASSIRPHLQFNTDTQYF. The CDR3 bases are TGCGCCAGCAGCATCCGGCCACACCTTCAATTCAACACAGATACGCAGTATTTT.

This clone was found a few times. The V call is TRBV25-1, the J call TRBJ2-3; the match to TRBD1 covers 8 bases. J gave up 4 bases and V 8 bases, and 11 bases lay outside the gene matches. Germline assignment: CDR1 MGHDK and CDR2 SYGVNS. This CDR3 comprises 15 residues. The CDR3 DNA follows: TGTGCCAGCTCCCGACAGGGGAGTGTACCAGATACGCAGTATTTT. It yields the protein CASSRQGSVPDTQYF.

This clone was seen only a few times. CDR3 DNA: TGTGCCAGCAGCTTAAGCCCCGGGACAGTCTTCGATCAGCCCCAGCATTTT. As protein: CASSLSPGTVFDQPQHF. V gene TRBV6-8 combines with J gene TRBJ1-5, with 7 positions matching TRBD1. This CDR3 has 17 amino acids. CDR1 is MNHGY and CDR2 is SAAAGT in the germline V gene. V gave up 6 bases and J gave up 5 bases; unmatched junction bases: 16.

A few counts support this clone. This chain uses TRBV18 with TRBJ2-5, with TRBD2 matching over 7 bases. Germline V gene sequence: CDR1 KGHSH, CDR2 LQKENI. CDR3 length equals 14 residues. J lost 4 bases, V lost 3 bases, and 5 bases had no gene match. The CDR3: CASSPRTSRETQYF. The CDR3 DNA is TGTGCCAGCTCACCTCGGACTAGTCGAGAGACCCAGTACTTC.

The chain couples TRBV11-3 to TRBJ2-2; 10 bases line up with TRBD2. The CDR3 extends over 16 amino acids. The germline CDR1 and CDR2 sequences are SGHNT and YENEEA. V trimming: 5 bases; J trimming: 3 bases; junction bases outside the gene matches: 6. The CDR3 bases are TGTGCCAGCAGCCGCGAGGGACTAGCGCACACCGGGGAGCTGTTTTTT. Amino acids: CASSREGLAHTGELFF.

The chain links TRBV28 to TRBJ1-5; TRBD1 agrees at 12 bases. Germline values: CDR1 MDHEN, CDR2 SYDVKM. The J segment lost 5 bases and the V segment lost 3 bases, leaving 8 bases of the junction unmatched. The CDR3 spans 17 residues. The CDR3 region has the DNA TGTGCCAGCAGTTTCTTCGGGACAGGGGGCGCGGATCAGCCCCAGCATTTT. It yields the protein CASSFFGTGGADQPQHF.

The rearrangement uses TRBV11-3 and TRBJ1-2; 8 nucleotides align to TRBD1. The junction had 14 bases not matched to a gene; V was cut back by 5 bases and J by 0 bases. This CDR3 is 18 amino acids long. Germline V lookup: CDR1 SGHNT, CDR2 YENEEA. The CDR3 DNA follows: TGTGCCAGCAGCCACTTCACCCCAGGGGGCTTTACTAACTATGGCTACACCTTC. Translating it yields CASSHFTPGGFTNYGYTF.

V is TRBV29-1 and J is TRBJ2-2; no clear D. The CDR3 covers 13 residues. V was cut by 5 bases and J by 2 bases, with 9 bases left in between. The germline V gene has CDR1 SQVTM and CDR2 ANQGSEA. In DNA, the CDR3 is TGCAGCGTTCGACATCCTAACACCGGGGAGCTGTTTTTT. The encoded protein is CSVRHPNTGELFF.

This clone was seen once. The V gene is TRBV6-7, the J gene TRBJ1-2, with 8 bases that match TRBD1. TRBV6-7 is an open reading frame, and its role is uncertain. With V trimmed by 11 bases and J by 8 bases, 7 bases remained unmatched. This CDR3 region has 11 residues. This chain's CDR3 is CAARQGLGYTF. The CDR3 nucleotides read TGTGCCGCCAGACAGGGGTTGGGCTACACCTTC.

This chain uses TRBV29-1 with TRBJ2-3; 7 nucleotides match TRBD2. The CDR3 is 16 amino acids. Looked up from germline, CDR1 is SQVTM and CDR2 is ANQGSEA. V lost 8 bases and J lost 0; bases outside the gene matches: 14. In DNA form, the CDR3 reads TGCAGCACAAACCCTTCTGGGGGGGGGAGCACAGATACGCAGTATTTT. It yields the protein CSTNPSGGGSTDTQYF.